This T cell receptor (beta chain) was sequenced during a study of radiotherapy plus CTLA-4 blockade in lung cancer. In the study overall: Across the patients, objective responses occurred in approximately 19%, and disease control in 30% to 40%. The study's findings and limits: Early clone dynamics of blood T cells, plus interferon-beta, reportedly predicted response best. TCR clones from tumors expanded in blood after radiotherapy plus ipilimumab.

TCRdb's copy holds only in-frame clones and misses some; the assay was immunoSEQ multiplex PCR. Of 85,000 to 90,000 clones detected, 72% appear once; the ten largest clones hold over 12%. Each patient with chemo-refractory metastatic non-small-cell lung cancer was treated with focal radiation plus CTLA-4 blockade using ipilimumab. Notes on this clone: Its antigen is unknown.

Germline V gene sequence: CDR1 SGHNT, CDR2 YYREEE (reference sequence). The CDR3 has 15 residues. The trim removed 7 bases at V and 0 bases at J, leaving 9 bases unmatched. This chain connects TRBV5-4 to TRBJ1-1; 7 bases are shared with TRBD1. The material was peripheral blood, obtained from a patient treated with radiotherapy plus ipilimumab. The TCR sequence derives from a human donor with non-small cell lung cancer that progressed on radiotherapy plus ipilimumab. The CDR3 is CASGQQGFMNTEAFF. CDR3 DNA sequence: TGTGCCAGCGGCCAACAGGGGTTCATGAACACTGAAGCTTTCTTT.